Below are 5 T cell receptor beta chains sequenced from a single sample in a study of cytomegalovirus exposure and HLA in healthy donors. Vbeta (60) and Jbeta (13) primers were used in the PCR. Generated by immunoSEQ multiplex PCR, the TCRdb table keeps only in-frame clones and is missing some. The table shows some 120,000 clones, with 81% occurring only once. Specimen: PBMCs. The source of these receptors is a young man in good health and CMV-seropositive.

The J gene is TRBJ2-7, the V gene TRBV7-9, with 9 bases fitting TRBD1. J lost 2 bases, V lost 7 bases, and 6 bases had no gene match. The CDR3 spans 14 residues. Germline V gives CDR1 SEHNR, CDR2 FQNEAQ (reference sequence). The CDR3 region is CASTRRTGAYEQYF. CDR3 coding DNA: TGTGCCAGCACCAGACGGACAGGGGCCTACGAGCAGTACTTC.

J is TRBJ2-2 and V is TRBV11-3, with 9 bases identical to TRBD1. V lost 5 bases, J lost 5 bases, and 15 bases stayed unmatched. The germline CDR1 and CDR2 sequences are SGHNT and YENEEA. CDR3 length: 18 amino acids. The CDR3 DNA follows: TGTGCCAGCAGCACCCAGGACAGGGGTTCGGGGTCTACCGGGGAGCTGTTTTTT. Translated: CASSTQDRGSGSTGELFF.

The V gene is TRBV7-2, the J gene TRBJ2-7, with 14 bases aligning to TRBD2. V lost 5 bases and J lost 5; bases outside the gene matches: 11. Germline V CDR1 and CDR2: SGHTA, FQGNSA. This CDR3 has 17 amino acids. CDR3 in amino acids: CASSMTSGRAFSNEQYF. The CDR3 nucleotides read TGTGCCAGCAGCATGACTAGCGGGAGGGCCTTTTCGAACGAGCAGTACTTC. Full variable domain (missing parts from reference TRBV7-2 and TRBJ2-7): GAGVSQSPSNKVTEKGKDVELRCDPISGHTALYWYRQSLGQGLEFLIYFQGNSAPDKSGLPSDRFSAERTGGSVSTLTIQRTQQEDSAVYLCASSMTSGRAFSNEQYFGPGTRLTVT.

The gene calls are TRBV18 and TRBJ1-1, with D uncertain. This CDR3 spans 11 amino acids. Trimming removed 3 bases at V and 7 bases at J, with 6 bases between. Germline CDR1 is KGHSH and CDR2 is LQKENI. The DNA of the CDR3 is TGTGCCAGCTCACCGTCCGGTGAAGCTTTCTTT. This sequence encodes CASSPSGEAFF.

A word on this clone: The junction departs from germline at one end; a sequencing error may be responsible. V usage is TRBV7-9 and J usage is TRBJ1-3; a possible D gene is TRBD1 (5 bases). The CDR3 has 18 amino acids. Germline V gives CDR1 SEHNR, CDR2 FQNEAQ (reference sequence). The CDR3 region has the DNA TGTTCCAGCAGCCTGGGAACAGGATCCTCTCTCTCTGGAAACACCATATATTTT. Protein product: CSSSLGTGSSLSGNTIYF.